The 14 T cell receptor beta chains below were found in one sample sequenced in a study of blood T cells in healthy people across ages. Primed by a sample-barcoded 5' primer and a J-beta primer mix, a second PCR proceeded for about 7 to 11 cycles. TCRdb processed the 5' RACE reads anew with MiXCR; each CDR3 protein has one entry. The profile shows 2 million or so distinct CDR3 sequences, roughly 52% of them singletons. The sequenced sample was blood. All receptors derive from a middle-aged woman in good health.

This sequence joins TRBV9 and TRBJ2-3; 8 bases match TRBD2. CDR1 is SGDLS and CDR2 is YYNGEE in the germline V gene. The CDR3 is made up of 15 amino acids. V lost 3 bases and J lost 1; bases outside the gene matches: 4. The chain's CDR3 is CASSEERGRTDTQYF. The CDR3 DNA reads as TGTGCCAGCAGCGAGGAGCGGGGGCGCACAGATACGCAGTATTTT.

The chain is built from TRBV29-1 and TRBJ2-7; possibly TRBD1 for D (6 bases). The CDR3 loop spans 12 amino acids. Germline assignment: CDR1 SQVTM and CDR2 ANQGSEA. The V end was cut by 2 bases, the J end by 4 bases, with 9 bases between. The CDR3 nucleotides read TGCAGCGTTGAACAGGGGAGATACGAGCAGTACTTC. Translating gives CSVEQGRYEQYF.

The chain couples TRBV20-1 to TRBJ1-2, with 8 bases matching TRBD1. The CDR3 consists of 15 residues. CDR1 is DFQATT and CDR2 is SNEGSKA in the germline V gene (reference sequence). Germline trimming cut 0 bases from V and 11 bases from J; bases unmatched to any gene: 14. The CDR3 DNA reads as TGCAGTGCTAGAGATCCGGGCAGGGGGCATCAGGGTTACACCTTC. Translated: CSARDPGRGHQGYTF.

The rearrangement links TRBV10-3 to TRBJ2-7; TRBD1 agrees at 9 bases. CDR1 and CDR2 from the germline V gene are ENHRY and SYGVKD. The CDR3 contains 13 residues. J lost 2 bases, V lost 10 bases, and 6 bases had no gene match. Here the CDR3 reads CATGGTGPYEQYF. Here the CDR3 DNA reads TGTGCCACAGGCGGGACAGGGCCCTACGAGCAGTACTTC.

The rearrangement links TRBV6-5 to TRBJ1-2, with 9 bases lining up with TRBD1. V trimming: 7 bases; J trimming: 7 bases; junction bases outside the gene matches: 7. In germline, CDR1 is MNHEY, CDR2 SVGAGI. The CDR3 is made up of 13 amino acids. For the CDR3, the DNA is TGTGCCAGCAAACTAGGACAGGGGTCTGGCTACACCTTC. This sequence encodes CASKLGQGSGYTF.

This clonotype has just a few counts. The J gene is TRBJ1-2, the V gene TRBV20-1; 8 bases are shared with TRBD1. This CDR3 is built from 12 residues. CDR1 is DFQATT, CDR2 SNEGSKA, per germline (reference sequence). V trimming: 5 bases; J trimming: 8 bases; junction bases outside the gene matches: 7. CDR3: CSAATGGVGYTF. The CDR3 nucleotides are TGCAGTGCTGCCACAGGGGGGGTGGGCTACACCTTC.

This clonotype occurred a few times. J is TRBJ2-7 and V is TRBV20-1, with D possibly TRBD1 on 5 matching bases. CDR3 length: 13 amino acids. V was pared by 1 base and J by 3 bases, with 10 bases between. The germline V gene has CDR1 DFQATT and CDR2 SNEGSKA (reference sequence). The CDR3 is CSARAPTDYEQYF. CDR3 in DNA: TGCAGTGCTAGAGCCCCGACAGACTACGAGCAGTACTTC.

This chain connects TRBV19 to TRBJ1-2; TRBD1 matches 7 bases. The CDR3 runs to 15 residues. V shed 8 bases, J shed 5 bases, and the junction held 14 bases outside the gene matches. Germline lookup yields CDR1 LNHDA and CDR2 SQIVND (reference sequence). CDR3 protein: CASHNAGQALYGYTF. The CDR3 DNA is TGTGCCAGTCACAATGCTGGACAGGCACTTTATGGCTACACCTTC.

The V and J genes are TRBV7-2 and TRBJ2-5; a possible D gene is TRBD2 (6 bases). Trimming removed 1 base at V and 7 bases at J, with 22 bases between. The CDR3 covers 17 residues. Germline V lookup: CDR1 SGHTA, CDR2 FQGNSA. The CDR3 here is CASSLGPGTSVSGTQYF. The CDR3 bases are TGTGCCAGCAGCTTAGGCCCCGGGACTTCAGTCTCCGGGACCCAGTACTTC.

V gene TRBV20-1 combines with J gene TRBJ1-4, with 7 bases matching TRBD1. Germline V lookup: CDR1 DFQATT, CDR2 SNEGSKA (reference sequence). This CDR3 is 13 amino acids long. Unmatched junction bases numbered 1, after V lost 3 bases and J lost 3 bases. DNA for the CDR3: TGCAGTGCTAGTCAGGGGGCTAATGAAAAACTGTTTTTT. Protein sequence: CSASQGANEKLFF.

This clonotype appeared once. This CDR3 is CASSLGTSGFIQETQYF. Here the CDR3 DNA reads TGTGCCAGCAGCTTGGGGACTAGCGGGTTTATTCAAGAGACCCAGTACTTC. This chain joins TRBV5-4 and TRBJ2-7, with TRBD2 matching over 11 bases. The DNA end favors TRBJ2-5, so the J call may be wrong. The CDR3 sequence is 17 residues long. From germline, CDR1 is SGHNT and CDR2 YYREEE (reference sequence).

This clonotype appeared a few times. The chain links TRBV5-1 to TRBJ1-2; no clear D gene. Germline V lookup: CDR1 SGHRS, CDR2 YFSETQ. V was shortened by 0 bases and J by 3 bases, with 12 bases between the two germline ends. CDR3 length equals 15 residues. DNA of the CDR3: TGCGCCAGCAGCTTGGCCGGCGGTCAGGACTATGGCTACACCTTC. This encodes CASSLAGGQDYGYTF. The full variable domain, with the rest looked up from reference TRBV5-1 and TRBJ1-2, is KAGVTQTPRYLIKTRGQQVTLSCSPISGHRSVSWYQQTPGQGLQFLFEYFSETQRNKGNFPGRFSGRQFSNSRSEMNVSTLELGDSALYLCASSLAGGQDYGYTFGSGTRLTVV.

The CDR3 is CASSCGRTGLPQRTYNEQYF. The DNA for the CDR3 is TGTGCCAGCAGTTGCGGTAGGACAGGGTTACCCCAGCGGACCTACAATGAGCAGTACTTC. The V call is TRBV6-2 or TRBV6-3, the J call TRBJ2-1, with TRBD1 identical over 8 bases. The J call may be wrong; the DNA end is better matched by TRBJ2-7. The CDR3 is made up of 20 amino acids. Germline CDR1 reads MNHEY; CDR2 reads SVGEGT.

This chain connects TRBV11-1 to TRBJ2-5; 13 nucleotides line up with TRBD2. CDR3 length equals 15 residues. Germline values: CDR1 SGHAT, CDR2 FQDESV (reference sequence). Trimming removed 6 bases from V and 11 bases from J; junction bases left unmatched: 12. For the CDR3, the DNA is TGTGCCAGCAGGACACTAGCGGGGGGGCAAAATGAGCAGTACTTC. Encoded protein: CASRTLAGGQNEQYF.